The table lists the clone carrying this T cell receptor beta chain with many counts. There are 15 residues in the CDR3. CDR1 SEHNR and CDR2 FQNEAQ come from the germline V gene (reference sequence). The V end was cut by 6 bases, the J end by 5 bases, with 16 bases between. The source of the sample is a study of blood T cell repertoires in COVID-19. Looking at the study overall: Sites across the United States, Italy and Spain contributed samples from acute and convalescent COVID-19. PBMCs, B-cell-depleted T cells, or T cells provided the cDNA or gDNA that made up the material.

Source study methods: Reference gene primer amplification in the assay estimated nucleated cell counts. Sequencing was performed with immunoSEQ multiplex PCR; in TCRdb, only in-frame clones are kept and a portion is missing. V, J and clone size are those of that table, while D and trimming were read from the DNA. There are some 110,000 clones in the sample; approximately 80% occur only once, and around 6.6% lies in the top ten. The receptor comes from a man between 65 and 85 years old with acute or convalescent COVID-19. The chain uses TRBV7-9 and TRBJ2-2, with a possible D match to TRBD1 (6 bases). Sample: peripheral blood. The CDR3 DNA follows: TGTGCCAGCAGACTCACAGGGTTTAGTACCGGGGAGCTGTTTTTT. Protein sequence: CASRLTGFSTGELFF.